The clone carrying this T cell receptor (beta chain) appeared a few times. The CDR3 has 14 amino acids. V was pared by 0 bases and J by 1 base, with 8 bases between. The V gene's germline CDR1 is SGHRS and CDR2 YFSETQ. These data are taken from a study of glioma-infiltrating T cells. The iRepertoire nested amplicon-rescue multiplex PCR amplified TCR alpha and beta CDR3s from RNA. One entry per CDR3 protein, called by TCRdb with MiXCR from the multiplex PCR reads. The repertoire holds a few hundred thousand distinct CDR3 sequences, with around 45% as singletons. This clonotype was obtained from a human donor with low-grade glioma or glioblastoma, undergoing nonglioma brain surgery, or in good health (not recorded which). The rearrangement joins TRBV5-1 to TRBJ2-7, with no clear D. The material sequenced was glioma tissue, nonneoplastic brain tissue, or PBMCs (not recorded which). This CDR3 reads CASSLATPSYEQYF. CDR3 nucleotides: TGCGCCAGCAGCTTGGCGACACCTTCCTACGAGCAGTACTTC.